A selection of T cell receptor beta chains follows, all from one sample in a study of CD8+ T cells in alopecia areata. Produced via immunoSEQ multiplex PCR; TCRdb's table is partial and in-frame only. Seen here are around 180,000 clones, under 80% observed once, and the top ten hold 1.3%. Sequenced here: CD4+ T cells sorted from blood, sampled at week 49, from a patient treated with tofacitinib. These receptors were collected from a human donor with alopecia areata. The CDR3 runs from the conserved cysteine through the conserved F or W. D genes are given only for firm matches. A clone size is listed for some rows: how often the clone was seen (once, few, many), or a class if it is expanded.

V,size,J,D,DNA,CDR3
TRBV5-1,-,TRBJ1-2,-,TGCGCCAGCAGGGACAGCACAAATAACTATGGCTACACCTTC,CASRDSTNNYGYTF
TRBV6-6,-,TRBJ2-5,-,TGTGCCAGCAGCCCCCTGAGGGAACAAGAGTCCCAGTACTTC,CASSPLREQESQYF
TRBV6-1,-,TRBJ1-1,-,TGTGCCAGCGTCGCGGGGGTAGTGAACACTGAAGCTTTCTTT,CASVAGVVNTEAFF
TRBV19,-,TRBJ1-2,TRBD1,TGTGCCAGTAGTGGTAGCAGGGGGCAGGGTGGCTACACCTTC,CASSGSRGQGGYTF
TRBV14,few,TRBJ1-6,-,TGTGCCAGCAGCCAAGTTGGTAATTCACCCCTCCACTTT,CASSQVGNSPLHF
TRBV29-1,-,TRBJ1-1,TRBD1,TGCAGCGTTGAAGTGGGACAGTCAGAAGCTTTCTTT,CSVEVGQSEAFF
TRBV30,-,TRBJ2-1,-,TGTGCCTGGAGTAAAGGACTTCCCTACAATGAGCAGTTCTTC,CAWSKGLPYNEQFF
TRBV30,-,TRBJ2-1,-,TGTGCCTGGAGCCGGGGGGCCGACAATGAGCAGTTCTTC,CAWSRGADNEQFF
TRBV7-9,few,TRBJ2-7,TRBD1,TGTGCCAGCAGCTCCGCCTACAGGGGGTACGAGCAGTACTTC,CASSSAYRGYEQYF
TRBV25-1,-,TRBJ2-7,TRBD1,TGTGCCAGCAGTGATTCGGGACAGGGTGTCCGCGAGCAGTACTTC,CASSDSGQGVREQYF
TRBV29-1,-,TRBJ2-3,TRBD1,TGCAGCGTTGAGACAGGGAATGCTCCAGATACGCAGTATTTT,CSVETGNAPDTQYF
TRBV29-1,-,TRBJ1-1,-,TGCAGCGTTCTGGGGTCGCCCCCGTACACTGAAGCTTTCTTT,CSVLGSPPYTEAFF
TRBV7-9,-,TRBJ1-2,-,TGTGCCAGCAGTCTTCGACACTATGGCTACACCTTC,CASSLRHYGYTF
TRBV4-1,-,TRBJ2-7,-,TGCGCCAGCAGCCAAGTGTCCGGGGCCGAGCAGTACTTC,CASSQVSGAEQYF
TRBV2,-,TRBJ1-6,-,TGTGCCAGCAGCTTCACCAGCTCCTATAATTCACCCCTCCACTTT,CASSFTSSYNSPLHF
TRBV30,many,TRBJ2-3,-,TGTGCCTGGAGTGTGTTAGATACGCAGTATTTT,CAWSVLDTQYF
TRBV5-1,-,TRBJ1-1,TRBD1,TGCGCCAGCAGCGCACGACAGGGAGGTGTTACTGAAGCTTTCTTT,CASSARQGGVTEAFF
TRBV7-2,-,TRBJ2-1,-,TGTGCCAGCAGCCCCGCCCGGGCCACCGGGTTGAATGAGCAGTTCTTC,CASSPARATGLNEQFF
TRBV21-1,few,TRBJ2-1,-,TGTGCCAGCAGTTATCGAACAGGGAGAGAGCAGTTCTTC,CASSYRTGREQFF
TRBV20-1,-,TRBJ1-1,-,TGCAGTGCTAACGGCAACACTGAAGCTTTCTTT,CSANGNTEAFF
TRBV2,-,TRBJ1-3,-,TGTGCCAGCACTGGGGGGCTCGCGTCCGGAAACACCATATATTTT,CASTGGLASGNTIYF
TRBV10-3,-,TRBJ1-6,-,TGTGCCATCAGTGATCGGCGACTGCTGTTACGGAGCTCCTATAATTCACCCCTCCACTTT,CAISDRRLLLRSSYNSPLHF
TRBV25-1,-,TRBJ2-3,TRBD2,TGTGCCAGCAGTGAATATGGCGGGGGGACAGATACGCAGTATTTT,CASSEYGGGTDTQYF
TRBV12-5,-,TRBJ1-5,TRBD1,TGTGCTAGTGGTTTGGTACTGGGGACAGGGTTGCGGCCCCAGCATTTT,CASGLVLGTGLRPQHF